This TCR beta chain was found in a study of blood T cell repertoires in COVID-19. At the level of the study: The analysed material was cDNA or gDNA that came from T cells, B-cell-depleted T cells, or PBMCs.

This clone was recorded once. Germline loops: CDR1 SGHRS, CDR2 YFSETQ. The CDR3 totals 16 residues. V dropped 4 bases and J dropped 4; count of bases not matched to a gene: 8. Repertoires were generated with immunoSEQ multiplex PCR, while TCRdb's copy carries only in-frame clones and drops some. The data show over 90,000 clones, about 90% seen once. Material for sequencing was peripheral blood. This TCR derives from a woman aged 60-75 years with acute or convalescent COVID-19. The V and J genes are TRBV5-1 and TRBJ1-3; TRBD1 agrees at 10 bases. The CDR3 region is CASSDPDRGTGNTIYF. CDR3 nucleotides: TGCGCCAGCAGCGACCCGGACAGGGGGACCGGAAACACCATATATTTT.